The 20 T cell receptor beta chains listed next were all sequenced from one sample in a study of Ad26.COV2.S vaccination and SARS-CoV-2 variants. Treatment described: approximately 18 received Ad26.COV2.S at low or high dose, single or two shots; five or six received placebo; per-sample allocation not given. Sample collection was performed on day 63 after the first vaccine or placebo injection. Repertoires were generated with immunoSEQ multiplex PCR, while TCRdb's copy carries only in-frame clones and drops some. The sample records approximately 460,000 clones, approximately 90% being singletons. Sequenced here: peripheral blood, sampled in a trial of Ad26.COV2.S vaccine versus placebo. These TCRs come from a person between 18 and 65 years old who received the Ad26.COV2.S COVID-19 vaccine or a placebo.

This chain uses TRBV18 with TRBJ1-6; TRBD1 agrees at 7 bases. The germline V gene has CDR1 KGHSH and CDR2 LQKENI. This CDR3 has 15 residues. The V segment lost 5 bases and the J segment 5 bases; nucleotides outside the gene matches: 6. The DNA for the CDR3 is TGTGCCAGCTCAACCACAGGGGTGGATAATTCACCCCTCCACTTT. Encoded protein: CASSTTGVDNSPLHF.

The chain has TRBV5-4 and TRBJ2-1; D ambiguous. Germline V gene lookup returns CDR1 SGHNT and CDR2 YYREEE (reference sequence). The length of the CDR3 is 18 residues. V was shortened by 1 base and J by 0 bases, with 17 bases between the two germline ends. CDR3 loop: CASSLLLVSTGSYNEQFF. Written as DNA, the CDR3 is TGTGCCAGCAGCTTGCTTCTCGTATCAACGGGCTCCTACAATGAGCAGTTCTTC. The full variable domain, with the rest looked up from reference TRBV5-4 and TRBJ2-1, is ETGVTQSPTHLIKTRGQQVTLRCSSQSGHNTVSWYQQALGQGPQFIFQYYREEENGRGNFPPRFSGLQFPNYSSELNVNALELDDSALYLCASSLLLVSTGSYNEQFFGPGTRLTVL.

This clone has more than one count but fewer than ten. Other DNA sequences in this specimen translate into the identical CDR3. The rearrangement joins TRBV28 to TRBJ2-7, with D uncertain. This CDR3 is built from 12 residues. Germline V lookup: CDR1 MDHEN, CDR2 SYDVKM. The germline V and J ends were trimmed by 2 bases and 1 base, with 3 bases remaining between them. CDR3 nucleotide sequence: TGTGCCAGCAGTTTAGCTTCCTACGAGCAGTACTTC. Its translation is CASSLASYEQYF.

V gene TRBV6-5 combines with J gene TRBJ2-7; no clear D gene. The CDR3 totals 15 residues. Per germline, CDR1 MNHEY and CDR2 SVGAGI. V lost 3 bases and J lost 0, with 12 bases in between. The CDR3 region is CASSYSEASSYEQYF. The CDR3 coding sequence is TGTGCCAGCAGTTATTCGGAAGCCAGCTCCTACGAGCAGTACTTC.

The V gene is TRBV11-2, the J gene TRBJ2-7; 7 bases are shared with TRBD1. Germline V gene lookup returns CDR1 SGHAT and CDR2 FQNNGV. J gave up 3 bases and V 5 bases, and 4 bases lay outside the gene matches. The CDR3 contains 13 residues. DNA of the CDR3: TGTGCCAGCAGCCCGGGACAGCACTACGAGCAGTACTTC. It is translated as CASSPGQHYEQYF.

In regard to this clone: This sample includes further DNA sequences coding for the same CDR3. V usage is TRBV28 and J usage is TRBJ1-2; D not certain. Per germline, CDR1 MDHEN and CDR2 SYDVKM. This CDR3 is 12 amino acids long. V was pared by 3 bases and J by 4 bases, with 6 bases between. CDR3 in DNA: TGTGCCAGCAGTTTCGTGGGCTATGGCTACACCTTC. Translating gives CASSFVGYGYTF.

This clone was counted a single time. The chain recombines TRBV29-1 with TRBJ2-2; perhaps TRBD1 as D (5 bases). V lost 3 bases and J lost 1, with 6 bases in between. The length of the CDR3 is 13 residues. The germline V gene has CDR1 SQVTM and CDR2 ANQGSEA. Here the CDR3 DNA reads TGCAGCGTTGATACAGGGAACACCGGGGAGCTGTTTTTT. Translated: CSVDTGNTGELFF.

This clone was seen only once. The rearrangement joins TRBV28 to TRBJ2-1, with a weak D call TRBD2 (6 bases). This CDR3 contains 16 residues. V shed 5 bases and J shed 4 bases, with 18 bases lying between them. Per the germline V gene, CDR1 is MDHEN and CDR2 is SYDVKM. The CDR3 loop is CASSEVAGGEYNEQFF. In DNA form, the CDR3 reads TGTGCCAGCAGTGAGGTGGCAGGCGGGGAGTACAATGAGCAGTTCTTC.

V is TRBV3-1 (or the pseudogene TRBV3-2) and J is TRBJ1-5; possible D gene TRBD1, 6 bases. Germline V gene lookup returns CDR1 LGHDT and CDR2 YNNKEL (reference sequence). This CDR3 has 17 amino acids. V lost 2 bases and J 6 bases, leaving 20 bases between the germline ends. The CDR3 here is CASSQNTGARGPQPQHF. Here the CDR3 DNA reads TGTGCCAGCAGCCAAAATACCGGGGCTCGGGGGCCTCAGCCCCAGCATTTT.

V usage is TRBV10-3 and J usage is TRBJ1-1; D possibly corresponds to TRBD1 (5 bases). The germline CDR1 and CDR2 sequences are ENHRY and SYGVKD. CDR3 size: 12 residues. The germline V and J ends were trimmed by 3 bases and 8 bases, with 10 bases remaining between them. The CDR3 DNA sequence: TGTGCCATCAGTGAAGGGGCATTCGAAGCTTTCTTT. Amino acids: CAISEGAFEAFF.

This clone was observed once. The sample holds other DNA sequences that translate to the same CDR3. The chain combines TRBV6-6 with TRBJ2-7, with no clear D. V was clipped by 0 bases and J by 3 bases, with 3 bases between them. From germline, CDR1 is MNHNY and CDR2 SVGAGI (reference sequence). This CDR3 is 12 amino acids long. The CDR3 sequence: CASSYSFYEQYF. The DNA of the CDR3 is TGTGCCAGCAGTTACTCGTTCTACGAGCAGTACTTC.

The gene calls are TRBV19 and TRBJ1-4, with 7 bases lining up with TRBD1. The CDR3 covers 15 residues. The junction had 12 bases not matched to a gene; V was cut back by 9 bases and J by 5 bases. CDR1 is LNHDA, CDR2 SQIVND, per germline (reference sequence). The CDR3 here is CASTKRGQLNEKLFF. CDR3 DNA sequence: TGTGCCAGCACGAAGAGGGGACAGCTAAATGAAAAACTGTTTTTT.

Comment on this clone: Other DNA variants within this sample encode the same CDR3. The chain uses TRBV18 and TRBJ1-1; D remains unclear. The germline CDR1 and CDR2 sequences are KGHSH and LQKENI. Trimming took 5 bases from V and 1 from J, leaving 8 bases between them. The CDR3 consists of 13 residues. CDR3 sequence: CASSGGRNTEAFF. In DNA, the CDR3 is TGTGCCAGCTCAGGTGGGAGGAACACTGAAGCTTTCTTT.

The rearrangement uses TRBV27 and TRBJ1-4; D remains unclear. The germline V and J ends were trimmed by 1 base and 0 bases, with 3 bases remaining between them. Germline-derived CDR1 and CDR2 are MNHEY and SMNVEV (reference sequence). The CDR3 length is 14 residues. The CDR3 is CASSLWATNEKLFF. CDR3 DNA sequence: TGTGCCAGCAGTTTATGGGCAACTAATGAAAAACTGTTTTTT.

The CDR3 protein is CASSLINSPLHF. The CDR3 region has the DNA TGTGCCAGCAGCCTCATCAATTCACCCCTCCACTTT. This chain joins TRBV27 and TRBJ1-6; unclear D gene. Germline assignment: CDR1 MNHEY and CDR2 SMNVEV (reference sequence). The CDR3 contains 12 residues. Trimming shortened V by 6 bases and J by 7 bases, and 7 bases separated the two germline ends.

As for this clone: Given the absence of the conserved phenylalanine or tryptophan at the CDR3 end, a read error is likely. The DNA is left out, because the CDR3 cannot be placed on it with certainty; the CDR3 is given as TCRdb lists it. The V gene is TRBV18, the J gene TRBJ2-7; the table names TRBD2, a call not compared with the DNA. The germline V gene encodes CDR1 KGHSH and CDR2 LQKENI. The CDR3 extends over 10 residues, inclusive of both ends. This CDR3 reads CASSPDSPPN.

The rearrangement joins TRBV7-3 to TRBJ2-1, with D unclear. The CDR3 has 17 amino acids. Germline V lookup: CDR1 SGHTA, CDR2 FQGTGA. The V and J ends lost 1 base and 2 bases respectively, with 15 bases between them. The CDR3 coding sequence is TGTGCCAGCAGCTTAAACCCAACACTGGCGGCCTACAATGAGCAGTTCTTC. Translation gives CASSLNPTLAAYNEQFF.

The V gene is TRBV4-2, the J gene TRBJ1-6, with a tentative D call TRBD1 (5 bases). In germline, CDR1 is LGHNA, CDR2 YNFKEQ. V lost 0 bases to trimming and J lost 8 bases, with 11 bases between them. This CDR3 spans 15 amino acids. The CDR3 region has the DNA TGTGCCAGCAGCCAAGAGGGGGAGCGGGATTCACCCCTCCACTTT. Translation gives CASSQEGERDSPLHF.

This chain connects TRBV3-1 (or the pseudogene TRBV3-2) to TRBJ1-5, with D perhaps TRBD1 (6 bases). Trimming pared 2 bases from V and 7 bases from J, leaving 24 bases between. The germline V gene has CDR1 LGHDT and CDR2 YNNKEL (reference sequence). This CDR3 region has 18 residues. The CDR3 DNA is TGTGCCAGCAGCCAACAAAGATCCTACAGGGCCGAATGGCAGCCCCAGCATTTT. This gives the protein CASSQQRSYRAEWQPQHF.

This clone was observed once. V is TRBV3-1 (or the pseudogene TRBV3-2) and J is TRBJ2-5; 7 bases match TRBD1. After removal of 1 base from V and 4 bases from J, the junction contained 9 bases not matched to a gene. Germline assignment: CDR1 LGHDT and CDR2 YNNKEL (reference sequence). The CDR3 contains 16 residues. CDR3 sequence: CASSQGTGAVRETQYF. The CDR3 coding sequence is TGTGCCAGCAGCCAAGGGACAGGAGCCGTCCGAGAGACCCAGTACTTC.